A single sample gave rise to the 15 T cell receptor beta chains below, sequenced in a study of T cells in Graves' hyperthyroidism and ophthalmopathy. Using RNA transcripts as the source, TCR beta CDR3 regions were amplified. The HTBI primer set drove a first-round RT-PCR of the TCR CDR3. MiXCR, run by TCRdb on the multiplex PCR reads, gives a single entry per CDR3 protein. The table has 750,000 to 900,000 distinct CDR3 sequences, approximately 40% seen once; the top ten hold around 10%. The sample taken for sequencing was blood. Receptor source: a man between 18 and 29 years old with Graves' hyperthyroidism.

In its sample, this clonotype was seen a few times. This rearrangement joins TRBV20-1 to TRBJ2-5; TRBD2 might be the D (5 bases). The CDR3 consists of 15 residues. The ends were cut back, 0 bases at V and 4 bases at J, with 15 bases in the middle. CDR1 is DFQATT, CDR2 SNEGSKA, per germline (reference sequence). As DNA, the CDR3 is TGCAGTGCTAGAGATCGGGCTAGCTCGGGAGAGACCCAGTACTTC. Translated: CSARDRASSGETQYF.

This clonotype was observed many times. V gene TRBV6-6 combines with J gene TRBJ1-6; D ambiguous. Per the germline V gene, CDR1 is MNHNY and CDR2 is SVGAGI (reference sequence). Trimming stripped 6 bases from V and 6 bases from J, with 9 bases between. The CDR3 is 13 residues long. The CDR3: CASSEGSNSPLHF. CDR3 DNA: TGTGCCAGCAGCGAGGGCAGTAATTCACCCCTCCACTTT.

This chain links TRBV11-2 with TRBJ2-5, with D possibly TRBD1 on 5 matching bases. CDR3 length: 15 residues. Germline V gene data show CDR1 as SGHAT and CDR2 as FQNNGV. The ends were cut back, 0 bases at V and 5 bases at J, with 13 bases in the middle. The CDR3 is CASSLEGLGPETQYF. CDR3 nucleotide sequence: TGTGCCAGCAGCTTAGAAGGATTGGGGCCCGAGACCCAGTACTTC.

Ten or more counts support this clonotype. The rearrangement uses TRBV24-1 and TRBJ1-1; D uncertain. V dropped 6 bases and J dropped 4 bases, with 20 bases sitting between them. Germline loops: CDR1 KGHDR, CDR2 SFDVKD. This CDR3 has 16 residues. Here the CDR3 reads CATSSQNWGRGTEAFF. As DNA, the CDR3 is TGTGCCACCAGTTCTCAGAACTGGGGTCGCGGCACTGAAGCTTTCTTT.

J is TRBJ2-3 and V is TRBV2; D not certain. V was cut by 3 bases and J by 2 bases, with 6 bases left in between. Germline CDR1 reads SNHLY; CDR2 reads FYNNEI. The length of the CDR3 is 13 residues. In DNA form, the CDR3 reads TGTGCCAGCAGTGAGGGCGACACAGATACGCAGTATTTT. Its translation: CASSEGDTDTQYF.

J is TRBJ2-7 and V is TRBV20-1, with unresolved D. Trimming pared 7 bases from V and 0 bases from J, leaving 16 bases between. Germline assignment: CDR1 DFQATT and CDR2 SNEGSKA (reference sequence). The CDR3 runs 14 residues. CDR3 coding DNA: TGCAGTGTTGACGGTGGGGTAAGCTCCTACGAGCAGTACTTC. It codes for CSVDGGVSSYEQYF.

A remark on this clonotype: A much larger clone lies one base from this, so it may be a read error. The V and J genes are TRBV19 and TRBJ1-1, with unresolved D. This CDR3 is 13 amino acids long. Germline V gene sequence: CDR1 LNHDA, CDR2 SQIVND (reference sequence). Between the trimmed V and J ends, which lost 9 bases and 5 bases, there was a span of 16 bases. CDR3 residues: CASTALWGTEAFF. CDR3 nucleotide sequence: TGTGCCAGCACGGCCCTTTGGGGAACTGAAGCTTTCTTT.

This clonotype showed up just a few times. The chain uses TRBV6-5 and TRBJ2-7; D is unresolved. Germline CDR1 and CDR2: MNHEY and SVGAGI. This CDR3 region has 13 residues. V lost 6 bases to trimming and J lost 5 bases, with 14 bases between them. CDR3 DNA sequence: TGTGCCAGCAGAAGGAGTTCTTCTAACGAGCAGTACTTC. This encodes CASRRSSSNEQYF.

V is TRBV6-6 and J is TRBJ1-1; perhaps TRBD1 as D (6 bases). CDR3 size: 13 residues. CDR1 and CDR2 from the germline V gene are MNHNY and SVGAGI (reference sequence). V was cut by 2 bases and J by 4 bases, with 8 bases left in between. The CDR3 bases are TGTGCCAGCAGTTACAGGGGGGTCACTGAAGCTTTCTTT. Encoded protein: CASSYRGVTEAFF.

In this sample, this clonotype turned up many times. The CDR3 protein is CASAASYEQYF. The CDR3 DNA is TGTGCCAGCGCAGCATCCTACGAGCAGTACTTC. This sequence joins TRBV2 and TRBJ2-7; D gene uncertain. Germline CDR1 SNHLY, CDR2 FYNNEI. This CDR3 has 11 residues. The ends were cut back, 8 bases at V and 1 base at J, with 6 bases in the middle.

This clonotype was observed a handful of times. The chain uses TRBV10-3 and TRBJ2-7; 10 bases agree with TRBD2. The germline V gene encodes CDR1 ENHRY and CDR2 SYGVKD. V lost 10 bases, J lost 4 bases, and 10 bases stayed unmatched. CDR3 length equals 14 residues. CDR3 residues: CASRKSGREYEQYF. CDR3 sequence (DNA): TGTGCCAGCAGGAAGAGCGGGAGGGAGTACGAGCAGTACTTC.

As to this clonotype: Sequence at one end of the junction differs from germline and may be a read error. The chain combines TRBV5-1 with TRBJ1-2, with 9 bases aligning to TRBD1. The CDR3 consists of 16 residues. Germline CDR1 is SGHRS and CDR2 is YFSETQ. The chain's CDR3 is CASSLRTGDYRLDYTF. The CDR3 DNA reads TGTGCCAGCAGCCTCCGGACAGGGGATTATCGTCTCGACTACACCTTC.

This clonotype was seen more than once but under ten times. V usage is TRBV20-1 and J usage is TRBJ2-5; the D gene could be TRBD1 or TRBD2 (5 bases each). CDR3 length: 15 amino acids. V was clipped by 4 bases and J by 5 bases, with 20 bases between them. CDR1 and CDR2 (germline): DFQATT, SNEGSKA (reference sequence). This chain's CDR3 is CSATEITRGRETQYF. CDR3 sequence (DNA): TGCAGTGCTACCGAAATAACAAGGGGACGGGAGACCCAGTACTTC.

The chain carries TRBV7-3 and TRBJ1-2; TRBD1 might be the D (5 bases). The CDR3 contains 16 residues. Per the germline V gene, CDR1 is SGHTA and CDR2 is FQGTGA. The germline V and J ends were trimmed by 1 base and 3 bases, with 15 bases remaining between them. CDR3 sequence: CASSLISRGADYGYTF. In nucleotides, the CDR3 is TGTGCCAGCAGCTTAATCAGTAGGGGAGCAGACTATGGCTACACCTTC.

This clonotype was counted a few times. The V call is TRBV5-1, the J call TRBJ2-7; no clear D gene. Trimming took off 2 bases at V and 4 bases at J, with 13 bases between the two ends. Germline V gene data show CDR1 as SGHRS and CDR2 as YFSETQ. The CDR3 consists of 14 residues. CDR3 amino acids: CASSFTGPLYEQYF. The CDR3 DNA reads TGCGCCAGCAGCTTCACCGGGCCGCTTTACGAGCAGTACTTC.